In its sample, the clone carrying this T cell receptor beta chain was seen once. The data derive from a study of T cell clones after liver transplantation. Overall study context: In this trial, immunosuppression withdrawal was attempted within 2 years of liver transplant. As an antigen-independent comparator, third-party-reactive TCRbeta sequences came from pre-transplant mixed lymphocyte reactions. Three of eight recipients were HCV-positive; others had non-autoimmune, non-viral indications. Draws occurred before transplant, before withdrawal, and after complete or failed withdrawal.

Some clones are missing from TCRdb's copy, which holds only in-frame ones; the method was immunoSEQ multiplex PCR. Counted here are around 110,000 clones, about nine tenths occurring once; the ten biggest clones make up 0.83%. The germline V gene has CDR1 SNHLY and CDR2 FYNNEI. The CDR3 covers 14 residues. V lost 4 bases and J 3 bases, leaving 10 bases between the germline ends. The clonotype originates from a human patient who received a liver transplant. Some T cells may be provided by the graft donor. The V and J genes are TRBV2 and TRBJ1-3; D call uncertain. The sequencing here drew on CD4+ T cells from blood, taken 12 months after liver transplant. This chain's CDR3 is CASSVPLGGNTIYF. DNA of the CDR3: TGTGCCAGCAGTGTTCCGCTGGGTGGAAACACCATATATTTT.